The 21 T cell receptor beta chains below were found in one sample sequenced in a study of blood T cell repertoires in COVID-19. Libraries were prepared by immunoSEQ multiplex PCR; TCRdb keeps only in-frame clonotypes and omits some of them. The repertoire has over 250,000 clones, around nine tenths of them found once; the top ten carry under 10%. The sequencing sample was made of PBMCs or T cells enriched from blood (not recorded which). Receptors were obtained from a man in his forties or fifties who had recovered from COVID-19.

This sequence joins TRBV9 and TRBJ2-7, with a weak D call TRBD2 (5 bases). Deletions cut 3 bases from V and 1 base from J, with 8 bases between. CDR3 size: 13 residues. Germline loops: CDR1 SGDLS, CDR2 YYNGEE. In DNA, the CDR3 is TGTGCCAGCAGCGGGGGAGCTTCCTACGAGCAGTACTTC. Amino acids: CASSGGASYEQYF.

V gene TRBV6-6 combines with J gene TRBJ2-7; 7 nucleotides agree with TRBD1. Germline CDR1 is MNHNY and CDR2 is SVGAGI (reference sequence). J was trimmed by 0 bases and V by 2 bases; bases with no gene match: 7. The CDR3 covers 16 residues. The DNA of the CDR3 is TGTGCCAGCAGTTACCCGACAGGGATAAGCTCCTACGAGCAGTACTTC. Amino acids: CASSYPTGISSYEQYF.

The chain combines TRBV4-2 with TRBJ2-3; TRBD1 agrees at 7 bases. Germline lookup yields CDR1 LGHNA and CDR2 YNFKEQ. J gave up 0 bases and V 0 bases, and 6 bases lay outside the gene matches. The CDR3 totals 17 residues. CDR3 region: CASSQEGGRESTDTQYF. CDR3 sequence (DNA): TGTGCCAGCAGCCAAGAAGGGGGCCGAGAGAGCACAGATACGCAGTATTTT.

The rearrangement links TRBV7-8 to TRBJ1-2; TRBD1 matches 7 bases. This CDR3 comprises 18 residues. Germline assignment: CDR1 SGHVS and CDR2 FQNEAQ. V shed 9 bases and J 5 bases; nucleotides not matched to a gene: 24. This CDR3 is CASSFSAARQGDFYGYTF. CDR3 sequence (DNA): TGTGCCAGTAGTTTTTCCGCCGCCCGACAGGGAGACTTTTATGGCTACACCTTC.

CDR3 residues: CASSLVAGANEQFF. CDR3 in DNA: TGCGCCAGCAGCTTGGTAGCGGGAGCCAATGAGCAGTTCTTC. V usage is TRBV5-1 and J usage is TRBJ2-1; 9 bases map to TRBD2. Germline CDR1 SGHRS, CDR2 YFSETQ. Trimming removed 0 bases from V and 6 bases from J; junction bases left unmatched: 1. The CDR3 has 14 amino acids.

V and J are TRBV20-1 and TRBJ2-7, with TRBD1 matching 7 bases. The ends lost 6 bases at V and 5 bases at J; junction bases unmatched: 1. Germline CDR1 DFQATT, CDR2 SNEGSKA (reference sequence). The CDR3 runs to 10 residues. The CDR3 DNA is TGCAGTGCCGGACAGGACGAGCAGTACTTC. Translated: CSAGQDEQYF.

The chain is built from TRBV12-5 and TRBJ2-3; TRBD2 aligns across 12 bases. Germline V gene sequence: CDR1 LGHNT, CDR2 FRNRAP. V gave up 1 base and J gave up 5 bases; unmatched junction bases: 16. This CDR3 has 20 amino acids. CDR3 in amino acids: CASGLEQPGLAGPERDTQYF. CDR3 DNA sequence: TGTGCTAGTGGTTTGGAACAACCGGGACTAGCGGGCCCTGAGAGAGATACGCAGTATTTT.

The V gene is TRBV4-2, the J gene TRBJ2-1, with 11 bases matching TRBD2. This CDR3 is built from 13 residues. The V gene's germline CDR1 is LGHNA and CDR2 YNFKEQ. V lost 6 bases, J lost 10 bases, and 5 bases stayed unmatched. CDR3 nucleotides: TGTGCCAGCAGTCGTAGCGGGGGGGAAGAGCAGTTCTTC. Translated: CASSRSGGEEQFF.

This sequence joins TRBV11-3 and TRBJ2-7; TRBD2 aligns across 8 bases. Looked up from germline, CDR1 is SGHNT and CDR2 is YENEEA. CDR3 length: 15 residues. After removal of 5 bases from V and 2 bases from J, the junction contained 8 bases not matched to a gene. CDR3 DNA sequence: TGTGCCAGCAGCCACGGACTAGCCGCGACCTACGAGCAGTACTTC. As protein: CASSHGLAATYEQYF.

The chain links TRBV5-1 to TRBJ2-7, with D perhaps TRBD1 (5 bases). Germline V gene data show CDR1 as SGHRS and CDR2 as YFSETQ. The length of the CDR3 is 14 residues. V lost 5 bases and J 4 bases, leaving 16 bases between the germline ends. CDR3: CASRDGDRSYEQYF. CDR3 sequence (DNA): TGCGCCAGCAGGGATGGAGACAGATCTTACGAGCAGTACTTC. Together with reference TRBV5-1 and TRBJ2-7, the CDR3 gives the full variable domain: KAGVTQTPRYLIKTRGQQVTLSCSPISGHRSVSWYQQTPGQGLQFLFEYFSETQRNKGNFPGRFSGRQFSNSRSEMNVSTLELGDSALYLCASRDGDRSYEQYFGPGTRLTVT.

This chain joins TRBV21-1 and TRBJ2-2; TRBD2, as called in the table, went unchecked against the DNA. TRBV21-1 has pseudogene status. This CDR3 spans 16 amino acids. The CDR3 nucleotides read TGTGCCAGCAGCAAAGCAGATAGCGGGATGGTCGGGGAGCTGTTTTTT. It translates to CASSKADSGMVGELFF.

The rearrangement links TRBV6-5 to TRBJ1-3; D ambiguous. Germline assignment: CDR1 MNHEY and CDR2 SVGAGI. The V and J ends lost 6 bases and 2 bases respectively, with 11 bases between them. This CDR3 region has 14 residues. CDR3 in amino acids: CASSPDFAGNTIYF. The CDR3 DNA reads as TGTGCCAGCAGCCCAGATTTCGCTGGAAACACCATATATTTT.

This chain joins TRBV10-3 and TRBJ2-1; D is unresolved. The V gene's germline CDR1 is ENHRY and CDR2 SYGVKD. There are 15 residues in the CDR3. Trimming cost V 0 bases and J 8 bases, with 14 bases left between them. CDR3 nucleotide sequence: TGTGCCATCAGTGAGTCGCAGGATCCCTGGGATGAGCAGTTCTTC. Amino acid sequence: CAISESQDPWDEQFF.

The chain links TRBV9 to TRBJ2-7; D ambiguous. The germline CDR1 and CDR2 sequences are SGDLS and YYNGEE. The CDR3 sequence is 14 residues long. V lost 0 bases, J lost 2 bases, and 9 bases lay in between. CDR3 residues: CASSVGSYPYEQYF. CDR3 nucleotide sequence: TGTGCCAGCAGCGTAGGATCCTATCCCTACGAGCAGTACTTC.

CDR3 sequence (DNA): TGTGCCAGCAGTCCACAGGGTTTCAGCGGTGGCTACACCTTC. Its protein is CASSPQGFSGGYTF. The chain uses TRBV28 and TRBJ1-2; possibly TRBD1 for D (6 bases). CDR1 is MDHEN and CDR2 is SYDVKM in the germline V gene. Trimming cost V 5 bases and J 7 bases, with 17 bases left between them. CDR3 length: 14 amino acids.

The chain has TRBV27 and TRBJ1-1, with D unclear. The germline V and J ends were trimmed by 6 bases and 1 base, with 12 bases remaining between them. Germline V CDR1 and CDR2: MNHEY, SMNVEV (reference sequence). This CDR3 has 14 residues. The CDR3 reads CASSDRAPNTEAFF. CDR3 in DNA: TGTGCCAGCAGCGATCGAGCCCCGAACACTGAAGCTTTCTTT.

This chain uses TRBV4-1 with TRBJ1-1; D is possibly TRBD1 (5 bases). There are 14 residues in the CDR3. Trimming stripped 3 bases from V and 1 base from J, with 9 bases between. CDR1 and CDR2 from the germline V gene are MGHRA and YSYEKL. The CDR3 nucleotides are TGCGCCAGCAGCCAGGCCGGGGGGAACACTGAAGCTTTCTTT. Translated: CASSQAGGNTEAFF.

The V call is TRBV27, the J call TRBJ2-2, with TRBD2 matching over 13 bases. Per germline, CDR1 MNHEY and CDR2 SMNVEV (reference sequence). Trimming removed 6 bases from V and 5 bases from J; junction bases left unmatched: 6. There are 16 residues in the CDR3. CDR3 coding DNA: TGTGCCAGCAGACTAGCGGGGGGGCCGGGTACCGGGGAGCTGTTTTTT. Translating it yields CASRLAGGPGTGELFF.

The V and J genes are TRBV5-4 and TRBJ2-3; D possibly corresponds to TRBD1 (6 bases). The CDR3 has 14 residues. The germline V gene has CDR1 SGHNT and CDR2 YYREEE (reference sequence). V lost 3 bases and J 4 bases, leaving 12 bases between the germline ends. The CDR3 bases are TGTGCCAGCAGCTCACCGGACAGATCAGATACGCAGTATTTT. Translated, it gives CASSSPDRSDTQYF.

This clone has just a few counts. The genes are TRBV11-2 and TRBJ2-2, with 15 nucleotides matching TRBD2. Germline assignment: CDR1 SGHAT and CDR2 FQNNGV. With V trimmed by 5 bases and J by 5 bases, 3 bases remained unmatched. The CDR3 has 16 residues. CDR3 nucleotides: TGTGCCAGCAGCAAAGGACTAGCGGGAGGGACCGGGGAGCTGTTTTTT. Protein product: CASSKGLAGGTGELFF.

This chain uses TRBV19 with TRBJ1-5; D gene ambiguous. The CDR3 totals 14 residues. V was shortened by 3 bases and J by 0 bases, with 6 bases between the two germline ends. In germline, CDR1 is LNHDA, CDR2 SQIVND (reference sequence). CDR3 bases: TGTGCCAGTAGTATTTCTATTAGCAATCAGCCCCAGCATTTT. Its translation: CASSISISNQPQHF.